Reported below is one T cell receptor beta chain. Its antigen is currently unknown. The data belong to a study of cytomegalovirus exposure and HLA in healthy donors. Both 60 Vbeta primers and 13 Jbeta primers went into the PCR. Sequencing used immunoSEQ multiplex PCR; TCRdb keeps in-frame clones, though not all of them. The table lists just over 40,000 clones. Study results and caveats: The authors confirmed in vitro that a few CMV-associated chains were specific for CMV antigens.

Germline lookup yields CDR1 SGHVS and CDR2 FQNEAQ. This CDR3 region has 13 residues. The germline V and J ends were trimmed by 0 bases and 7 bases, with 10 bases remaining between them. The chain links TRBV7-8 to TRBJ2-7; a weak D match, TRBD1 (6 bases). Sequenced material: PBMCs. This clonotype originated in a young man in good health and CMV-seronegative. This CDR3 is CASSLATGQEQYF. The CDR3 region has the DNA TGTGCCAGCAGCTTAGCAACAGGGCAAGAGCAGTACTTC.